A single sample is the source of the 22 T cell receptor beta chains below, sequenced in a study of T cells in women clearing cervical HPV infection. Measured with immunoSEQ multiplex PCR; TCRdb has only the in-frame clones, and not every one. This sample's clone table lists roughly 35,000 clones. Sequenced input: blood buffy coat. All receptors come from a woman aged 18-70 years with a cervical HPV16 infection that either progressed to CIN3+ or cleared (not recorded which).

CDR3 bases read: TGTGCCAGCAGCCTCGGCGCGGGACAGGTCAATCAGCCG. It specifies CASSLGAGQVNQP. The complete CDR3 sequence is CASSLGAGQVNQPQYF. V usage is TRBV7-3 and J usage is TRBJ2-3, with 8 bases fitting TRBD1. The read ends 3 residues early relative to the CDR3; the germline J gene fills the gap. Germline V gene lookup returns CDR1 SGHTA and CDR2 FQGTGA. There are 16 residues in the CDR3.

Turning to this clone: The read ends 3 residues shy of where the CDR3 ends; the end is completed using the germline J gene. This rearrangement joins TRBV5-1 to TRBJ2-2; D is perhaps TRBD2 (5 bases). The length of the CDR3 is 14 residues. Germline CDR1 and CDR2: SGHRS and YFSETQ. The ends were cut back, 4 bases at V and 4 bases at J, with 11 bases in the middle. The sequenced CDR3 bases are TGCGCCAGCAGCCCCACCCGGGGCACCGGGGAG. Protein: CASSPTRGTGE. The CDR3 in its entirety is CASSPTRGTGELFF. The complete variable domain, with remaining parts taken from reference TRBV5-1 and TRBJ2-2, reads KAGVTQTPRYLIKTRGQQVTLSCSPISGHRSVSWYQQTPGQGLQFLFEYFSETQRNKGNFPGRFSGRQFSNSRSEMNVSTLELGDSALYLCASSPTRGTGELFFGEGSRLTVL.

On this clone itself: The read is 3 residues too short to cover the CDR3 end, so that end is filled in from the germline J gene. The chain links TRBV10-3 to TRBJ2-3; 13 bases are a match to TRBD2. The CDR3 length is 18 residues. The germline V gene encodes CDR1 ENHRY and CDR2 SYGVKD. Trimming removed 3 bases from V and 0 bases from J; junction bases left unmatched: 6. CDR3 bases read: TGTGCCATCAGTGATCCGGGACTAGCGGGACTCAGCACAGATACG. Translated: CAISDPGLAGLSTDT. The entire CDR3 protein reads CAISDPGLAGLSTDTQYF.

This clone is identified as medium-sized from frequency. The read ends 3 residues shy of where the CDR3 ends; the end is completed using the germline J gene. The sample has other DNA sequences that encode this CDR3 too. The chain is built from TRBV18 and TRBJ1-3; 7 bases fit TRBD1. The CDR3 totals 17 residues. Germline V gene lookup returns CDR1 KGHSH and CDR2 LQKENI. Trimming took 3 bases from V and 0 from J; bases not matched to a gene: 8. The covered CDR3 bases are TGTGCCAGCTCACCGAGTTGGACAGGAAACTCTGGAAACACC. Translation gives CASSPSWTGNSGNT. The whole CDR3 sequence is CASSPSWTGNSGNTIYF.

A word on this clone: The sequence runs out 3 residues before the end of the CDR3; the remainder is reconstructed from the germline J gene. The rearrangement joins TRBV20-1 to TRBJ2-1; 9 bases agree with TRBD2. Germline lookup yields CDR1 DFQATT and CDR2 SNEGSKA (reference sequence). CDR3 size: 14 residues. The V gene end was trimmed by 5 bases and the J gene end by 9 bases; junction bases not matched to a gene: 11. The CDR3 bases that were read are TGCAGTGCTCGCCATAGCGGGAGCACGGGTGAG. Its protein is CSARHSGSTGE. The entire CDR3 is CSARHSGSTGEQFF.

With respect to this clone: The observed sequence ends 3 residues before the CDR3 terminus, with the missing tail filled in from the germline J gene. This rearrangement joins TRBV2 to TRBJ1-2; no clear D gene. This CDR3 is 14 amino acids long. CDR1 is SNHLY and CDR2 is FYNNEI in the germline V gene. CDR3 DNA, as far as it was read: TGTGCCAGCGGTCAAGGACTAGCCACCAATGAC. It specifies CASGQGLATND. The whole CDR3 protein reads CASGQGLATNDYTF. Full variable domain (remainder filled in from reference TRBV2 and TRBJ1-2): EPEVTQTPSHQVTQMGQEVILRCVPISNHLYFYWYRQILGQKVEFLVSFYNNEISEKSEIFDDQFSVERPDGSNFTLKIRSTKLEDSAMYFCASGQGLATNDYTFGSGTRLTVV.

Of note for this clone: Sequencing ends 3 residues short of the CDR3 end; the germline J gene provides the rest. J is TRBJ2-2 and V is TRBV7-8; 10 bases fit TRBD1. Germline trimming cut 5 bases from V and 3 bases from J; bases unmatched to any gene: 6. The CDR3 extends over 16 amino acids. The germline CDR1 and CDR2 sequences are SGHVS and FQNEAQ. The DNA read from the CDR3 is TGTGCCAGCAGCCCGACAGGGGGCTTTGACACCGGGGAG. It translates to CASSPTGGFDTGE. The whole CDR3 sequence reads CASSPTGGFDTGELFF.

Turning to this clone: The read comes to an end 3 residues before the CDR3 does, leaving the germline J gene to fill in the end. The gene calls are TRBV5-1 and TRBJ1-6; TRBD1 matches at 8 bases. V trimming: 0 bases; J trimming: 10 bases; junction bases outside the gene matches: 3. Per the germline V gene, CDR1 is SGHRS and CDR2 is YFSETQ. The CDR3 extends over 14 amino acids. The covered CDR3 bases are TGCGCCAGCAGCTTGGCGACAGGGGTATCACCC. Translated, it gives CASSLATGVSP. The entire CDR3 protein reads CASSLATGVSPLHF.

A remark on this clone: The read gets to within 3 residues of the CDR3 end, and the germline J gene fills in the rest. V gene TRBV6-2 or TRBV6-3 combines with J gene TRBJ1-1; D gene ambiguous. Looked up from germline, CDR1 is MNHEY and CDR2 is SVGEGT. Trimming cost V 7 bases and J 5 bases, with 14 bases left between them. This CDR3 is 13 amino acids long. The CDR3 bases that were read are TGTGCCAGCAAAAGTGCGGGAAGTACTGAA. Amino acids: CASKSAGSTE. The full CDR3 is CASKSAGSTEAFF.

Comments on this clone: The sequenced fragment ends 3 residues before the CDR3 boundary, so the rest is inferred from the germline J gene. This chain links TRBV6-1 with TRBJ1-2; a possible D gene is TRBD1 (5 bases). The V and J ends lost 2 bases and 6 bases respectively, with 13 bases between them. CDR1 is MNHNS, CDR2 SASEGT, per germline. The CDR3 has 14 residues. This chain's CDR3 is CASSEREGHNGYTF. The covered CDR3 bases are TGTGCCAGCAGTGAACGGGAGGGGCATAATGGC.

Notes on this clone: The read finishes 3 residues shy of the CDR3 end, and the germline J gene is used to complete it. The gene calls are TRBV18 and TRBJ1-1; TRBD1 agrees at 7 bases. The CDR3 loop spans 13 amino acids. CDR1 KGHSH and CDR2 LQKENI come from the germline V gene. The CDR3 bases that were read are TGTGCCAGCTCACCACCGACCGACAGGGCA. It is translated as CASSPPTDRA. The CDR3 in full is CASSPPTDRAAFF.

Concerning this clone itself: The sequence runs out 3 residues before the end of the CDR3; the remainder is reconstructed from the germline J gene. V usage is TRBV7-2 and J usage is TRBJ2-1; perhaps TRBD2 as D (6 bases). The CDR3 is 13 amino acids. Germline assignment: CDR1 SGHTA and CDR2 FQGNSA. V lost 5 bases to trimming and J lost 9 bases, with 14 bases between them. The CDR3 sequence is CASSRGTFTEQFF. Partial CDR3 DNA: TGTGCCAGCAGCCGAGGGACTTTCACTGAG.

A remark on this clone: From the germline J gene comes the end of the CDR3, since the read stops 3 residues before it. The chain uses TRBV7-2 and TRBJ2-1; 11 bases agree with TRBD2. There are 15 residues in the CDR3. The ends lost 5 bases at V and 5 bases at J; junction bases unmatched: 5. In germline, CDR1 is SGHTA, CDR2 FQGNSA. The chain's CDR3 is CASSPTSGSHNEQFF. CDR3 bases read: TGTGCCAGCAGCCCCACTAGCGGGAGCCACAATGAG.

This CDR3 is CSAPLLAGVYNEQFF. The DNA read from the CDR3 is TGCAGTGCCCCGTTATTAGCGGGGGTTTACAATGAG. The chain combines TRBV20-1 with TRBJ2-1; 9 bases match TRBD2. The read ends 3 residues before the CDR3 terminus; that terminus is restored from the germline J gene. Germline V lookup: CDR1 DFQATT, CDR2 SNEGSKA (reference sequence). Trimming at V came to 6 bases and at J to 4 bases, leaving 10 bases not matched to a gene. CDR3 length: 15 amino acids.

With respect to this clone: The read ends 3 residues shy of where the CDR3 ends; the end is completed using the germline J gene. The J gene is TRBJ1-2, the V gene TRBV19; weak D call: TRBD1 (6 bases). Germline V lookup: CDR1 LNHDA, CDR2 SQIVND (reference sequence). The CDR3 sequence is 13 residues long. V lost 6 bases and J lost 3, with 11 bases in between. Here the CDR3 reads CASSGQTDYGYTF. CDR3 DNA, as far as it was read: TGTGCCAGTAGCGGACAGACCGACTATGGC.

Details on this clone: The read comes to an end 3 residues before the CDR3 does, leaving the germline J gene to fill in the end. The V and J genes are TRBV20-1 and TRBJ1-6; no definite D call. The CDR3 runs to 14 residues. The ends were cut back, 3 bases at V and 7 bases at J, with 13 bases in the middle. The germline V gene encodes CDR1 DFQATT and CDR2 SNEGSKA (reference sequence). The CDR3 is CSARAPPPNSPLHF. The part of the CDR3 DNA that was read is TGCAGTGCTAGGGCCCCACCACCGAATTCACCC.

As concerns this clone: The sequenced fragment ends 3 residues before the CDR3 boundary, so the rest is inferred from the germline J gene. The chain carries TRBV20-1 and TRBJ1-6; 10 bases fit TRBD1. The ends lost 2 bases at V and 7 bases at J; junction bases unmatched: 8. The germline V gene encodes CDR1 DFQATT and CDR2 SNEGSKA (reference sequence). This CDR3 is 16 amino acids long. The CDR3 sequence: CSARTTGGAGNSPLHF. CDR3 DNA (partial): TGCAGTGCTAGAACGACAGGGGGCGCTGGGAATTCACCC.

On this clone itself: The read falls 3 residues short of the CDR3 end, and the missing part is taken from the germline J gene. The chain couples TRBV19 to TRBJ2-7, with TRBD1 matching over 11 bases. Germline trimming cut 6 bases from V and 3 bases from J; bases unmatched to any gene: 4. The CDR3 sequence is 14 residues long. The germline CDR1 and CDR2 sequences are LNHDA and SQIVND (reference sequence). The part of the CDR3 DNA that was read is TGTGCCAGTAGCGTCGGGACAGGGGGCTACGAG. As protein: CASSVGTGGYE. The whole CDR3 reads CASSVGTGGYEQYF. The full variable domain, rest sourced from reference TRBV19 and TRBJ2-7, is DGGITQSPKYLFRKEGQNVTLSCEQNLNHDAMYWYRQDPGQGLRLIYYSQIVNDFQKGDIAEGYSVSREKKESFPLTVTSAQKNPTAFYLCASSVGTGGYEQYFGPGTRLTVT.

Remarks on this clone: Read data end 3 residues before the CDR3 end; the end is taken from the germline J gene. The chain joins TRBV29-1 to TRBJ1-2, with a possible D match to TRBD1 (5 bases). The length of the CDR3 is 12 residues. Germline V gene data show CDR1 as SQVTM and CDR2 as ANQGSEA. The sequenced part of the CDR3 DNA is TGCAGCGTTGAGGGGGGTTCCTACGAC. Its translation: CSVEGGSYD. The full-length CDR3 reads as CSVEGGSYDYTF.

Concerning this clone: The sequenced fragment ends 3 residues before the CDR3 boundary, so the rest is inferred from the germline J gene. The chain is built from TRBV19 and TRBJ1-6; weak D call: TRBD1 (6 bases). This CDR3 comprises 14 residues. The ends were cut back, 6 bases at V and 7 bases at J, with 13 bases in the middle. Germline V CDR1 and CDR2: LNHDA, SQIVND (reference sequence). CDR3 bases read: TGTGCCAGTAGCACCGGGACAAAGAATTCACCC. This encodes CASSTGTKNSP. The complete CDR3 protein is CASSTGTKNSPLHF.

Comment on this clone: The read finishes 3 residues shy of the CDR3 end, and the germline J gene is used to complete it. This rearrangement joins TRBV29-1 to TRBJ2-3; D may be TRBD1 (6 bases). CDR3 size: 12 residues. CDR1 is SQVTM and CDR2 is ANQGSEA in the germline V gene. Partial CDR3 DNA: TGCAGCGTTGAGGCAGGGGTAGAGACG. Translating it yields CSVEAGVET. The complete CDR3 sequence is CSVEAGVETQYF.

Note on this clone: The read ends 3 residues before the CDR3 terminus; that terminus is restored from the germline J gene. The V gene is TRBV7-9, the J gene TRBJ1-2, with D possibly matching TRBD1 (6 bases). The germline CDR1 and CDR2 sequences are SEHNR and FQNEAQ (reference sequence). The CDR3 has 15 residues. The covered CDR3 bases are TGTGCCAGCAGCTTAACAGGGAGGATAAACTACGAC. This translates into CASSLTGRINYD. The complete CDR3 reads CASSLTGRINYDYTF.